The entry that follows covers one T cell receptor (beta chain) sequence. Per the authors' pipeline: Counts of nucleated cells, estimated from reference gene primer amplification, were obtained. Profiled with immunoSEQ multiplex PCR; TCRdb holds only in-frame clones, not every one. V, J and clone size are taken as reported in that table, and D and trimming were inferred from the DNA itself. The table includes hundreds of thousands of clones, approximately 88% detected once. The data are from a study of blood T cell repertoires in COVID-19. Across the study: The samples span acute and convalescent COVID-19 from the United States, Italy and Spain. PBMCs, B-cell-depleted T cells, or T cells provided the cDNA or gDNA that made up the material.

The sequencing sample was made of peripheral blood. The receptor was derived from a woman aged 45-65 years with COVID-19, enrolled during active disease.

This chain's CDR3 is CASSSTVGGLHTEAFF. In DNA, the CDR3 is TGCGCCAGCAGCTCAACGGTCGGGGGTCTCCACACTGAAGCTTTCTTT. The chain recombines TRBV5-1 with TRBJ1-1; a possible D gene is TRBD1 (5 bases). V was cut by 3 bases and J by 3 bases, with 18 bases left in between. The CDR3 is made up of 16 amino acids. Germline V CDR1 and CDR2: SGHRS, YFSETQ.